These 18 T cell receptor beta chains were all obtained from the same sample, sequenced in a study of T cells expressing NK-cell markers. TCRdb re-called the 5' RACE reads, yielding one record per CDR3 amino acid sequence without DNA. The specimen's table records fewer than 300,000 distinct CDR3 sequences. The sample comprised blood T cells: a sorted CD56 or NKG2C T cell subset, CD4+ or CD8+ T cells, or bulk PBMC T cells (not recorded which). Every receptor here comes from a woman aged 18-70 years in good health.

The V call is TRBV20-1, the J call TRBJ1-5. Germline-derived CDR1 and CDR2 are DFQATT and SNEGSKA (reference sequence). CDR3 length: 14 residues. CDR3: CSARGLRDNQPQHF.

The chain combines TRBV20-1 with TRBJ2-7; TCRdb outputs TRBD2, but without DNA this stays unchecked. The CDR3 loop spans 15 amino acids. CDR1 is DFQATT, CDR2 SNEGSKA, per germline (reference sequence). The CDR3 reads CSARDQADVNYEQYF.

The chain joins TRBV10-3 to TRBJ2-1; TCRdb's D gene call, TRBD1, goes unchecked for lack of DNA. The CDR3 consists of 12 residues. Germline CDR1 ENHRY, CDR2 SYGVKD. The CDR3 sequence: CAITAGPHEQFF.

J is TRBJ2-1 and V is TRBV24-1; the TCRdb call, TRBD2, lacks DNA for checking. Germline loops: CDR1 KGHDR, CDR2 SFDVKD. The CDR3 is 16 residues long. The CDR3 here is CATSDLQPSGYNEQFF.

The chain couples TRBV12-3 or TRBV12-4 to TRBJ1-4; checking the TCRdb D call of TRBD1 is not possible without DNA. This CDR3 spans 13 amino acids. The CDR3 sequence: CASSFADSEKLFF.

CDR3 amino acids: CASSLAGSNQPQHF. This chain uses TRBV7-9 with TRBJ1-5. In germline, CDR1 is SEHNR, CDR2 FQNEAQ (reference sequence). This CDR3 spans 14 amino acids.

This chain links TRBV7-8 with TRBJ2-1; TCRdb indicates TRBD1, and absent DNA this call remains unverified. The V gene's germline CDR1 is SGHVS and CDR2 FQNEAQ. This CDR3 spans 15 amino acids. The CDR3 sequence: CASSTGQGRYNEQFF.

V usage is TRBV30 and J usage is TRBJ2-7; TCRdb calls TRBD2, which cannot be checked without DNA. Germline loops: CDR1 GTSNPN, CDR2 SVGIG (reference sequence). CDR3 length equals 13 residues. The CDR3 region is CAWSPTGGHEQYF.

This chain links TRBV4-3 with TRBJ2-1; TCRdb reports TRBD2, a call that lacks DNA to check it against. The CDR3 loop spans 16 amino acids. In germline, CDR1 is LGHNA, CDR2 YSLEER. Here the CDR3 reads CASSQGGLGIYNEQFF.

The chain uses TRBV7-9 and TRBJ2-7. CDR3 length: 13 residues. Germline V gives CDR1 SEHNR, CDR2 FQNEAQ (reference sequence). CDR3 residues: CASSPTFGYEQYF.

This chain links TRBV11-2 with TRBJ2-1; TCRdb returns TRBD2, unconfirmable since there is no DNA. The germline V gene has CDR1 SGHAT and CDR2 FQNNGV. This CDR3 contains 17 residues. The CDR3: CASSTRVAGATYNEQFF.

The gene calls are TRBV27 and TRBJ2-5; without DNA, the TCRdb call of TRBD2 cannot be checked. Germline V lookup: CDR1 MNHEY, CDR2 SMNVEV (reference sequence). The CDR3 spans 15 residues. The CDR3 reads CASSLRGRLQETQYF.

The V gene is TRBV28, the J gene TRBJ2-5; the D gene TCRdb calls, TRBD2, cannot be checked with no DNA. This CDR3 has 14 amino acids. Germline assignment: CDR1 MDHEN and CDR2 SYDVKM. CDR3 sequence reads: CASKGTSGAETQYF.

The V gene is TRBV7-2, the J gene TRBJ2-3; TCRdb reports TRBD1, a call that lacks DNA to check it against. Germline CDR1 and CDR2: SGHTA and FQGNSA. The length of the CDR3 is 15 residues. CDR3 in amino acids: CASSQGSPGTDTQYF.

The chain has TRBV7-8 and TRBJ2-1; the TCRdb call, TRBD1, lacks DNA for checking. CDR1 and CDR2 from the germline V gene are SGHVS and FQNEAQ. This CDR3 comprises 16 residues. CDR3 region: CASSLASGTGNNEQFF.

The CDR3 is CASSWGQSNTEAFF. This rearrangement joins TRBV7-2 to TRBJ1-1; TCRdb picks TRBD1, but there is no DNA to check that call. The germline V gene has CDR1 SGHTA and CDR2 FQGNSA. This CDR3 contains 14 residues.

V gene TRBV29-1 combines with J gene TRBJ1-1; TCRdb gives TRBD1 as the D gene, but with no DNA this cannot be confirmed. This CDR3 is built from 14 residues. Germline values: CDR1 SQVTM, CDR2 ANQGSEA. The CDR3 sequence is CSVAMGTGYTEAFF.

V and J are TRBV12-3 or TRBV12-4 and TRBJ2-1; there is no DNA to check the TCRdb D call of TRBD2. This CDR3 has 15 amino acids. The CDR3 loop reads CASSLTSGAYNEQFF.